This T cell receptor beta chain was captured in a study of technical replicates of blood from a few donors. The protocol was immunoSEQ multiplex PCR, while the TCRdb copy is restricted to in-frame clones and leaves out a portion. Of approximately 100,000 clones in the sample, around 96% were seen once. V shed 2 bases and J shed 6 bases, with 12 bases lying between them. The CDR3 is made up of 13 amino acids. Germline CDR1 is SGHNT and CDR2 is YYREEE (reference sequence). This clone was seen only once. The TCR originated in a human donor in good health. The genes are TRBV5-4 and TRBJ2-7; tentatively, D is TRBD1 (5 bases). Sequenced input: T cells isolated from PBMCs. The CDR3 region is CASSFSREREQYF. CDR3 DNA: TGTGCCAGCAGCTTCTCCAGGGAACGCGAGCAGTACTTC.